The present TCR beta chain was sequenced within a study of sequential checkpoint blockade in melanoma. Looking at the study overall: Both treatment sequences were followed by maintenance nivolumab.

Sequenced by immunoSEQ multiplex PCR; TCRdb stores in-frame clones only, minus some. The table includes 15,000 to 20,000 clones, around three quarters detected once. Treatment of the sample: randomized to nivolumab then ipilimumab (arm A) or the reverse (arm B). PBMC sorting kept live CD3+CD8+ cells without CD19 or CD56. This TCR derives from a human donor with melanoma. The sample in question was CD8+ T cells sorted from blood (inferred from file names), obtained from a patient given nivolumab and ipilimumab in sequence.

CDR3 loop: CASSQQTGTGDNEQFF. The CDR3 DNA sequence: TGTGCCAGCAGCCAACAAACGGGGACTGGAGACAATGAGCAGTTCTTC. V and J are TRBV4-2 and TRBJ2-1, with D possibly matching TRBD2 (6 bases). Trimming cost V 2 bases and J 5 bases, with 16 bases left between them. Germline V lookup: CDR1 LGHNA, CDR2 YNFKEQ. The CDR3 has 16 residues.